This T cell receptor beta chain was documented in a study of cytomegalovirus exposure and HLA in healthy donors. PCR primers comprised 60 Vbeta and 13 Jbeta primers. The method was immunoSEQ multiplex PCR; TCRdb's version includes in-frame clones alone and lacks a portion of them. This sample carries around 130,000 clones, roughly 85% of them seen once, and the ten largest clones take approximately 6.7%. Trimming stripped 8 bases from V and 5 bases from J, with 16 bases between. The CDR3 has 13 residues. Germline CDR1 reads LNHDA; CDR2 reads SQIVND (reference sequence). This chain joins TRBV19 and TRBJ2-7; D perhaps matches TRBD1 (6 bases). The source is a woman aged 25 to 39 in good health and CMV-seropositive. Material for sequencing was PBMCs. CDR3 amino acids: CASSTGRKNEQYF. DNA for the CDR3: TGTGCCAGTTCGACAGGAAGGAAGAACGAGCAGTACTTC.